Listed below are T cell receptor beta chains from one sample, sequenced in a study of T cell repertoires in cytomegalovirus infection. TCRdb reprocessed the reads via MiXCR and lists one record per CDR3 protein. The data contain 300,000 or so distinct CDR3 sequences, roughly 25% of them singletons. The antigens these receptors bind are not known. The sequences come from cultured PBMCs, collected from culture after CMV antigen stimulation. These receptors all stem from a human donor in good health (CMV status not recorded). Some clones in this sample may be carry-over from other donors' samples. Each CDR3 is given with its conserved first and last residue.

12	TRBV10-3	CATSGDTDTQYF
16	TRBV4-3	CASSQARDRFTGELFF
15	TRBV10-2	CASLGTSGSRGEQFF
11	TRBV20-1	CSARDGGTQYF
17	TRBV7-6	CASSPGTSGAIGDTQYF
15	TRBV7-3	CASSLSGQGPYEQYF
17	TRBV6-2/TRBV6-3	CASSYSLAGGPRREQYF
17	TRBV5-1	CASSPEPVGRSIYEQYF
14	TRBV2	CASSPGTGGYPQYF
20	TRBV6-6	CASSSLTSGRPTRGAGELFF
14	TRBV5-4	CASSLVAASYGYTF
15	TRBV20-1	CSASVLAGGKNEQFF
16	TRBV7-2	CASSLGPVQTNTEAFF
13	TRBV7-9	CASSSWTIVEQFF
15	TRBV5-4	CASSLSALPYNEQFF
18	TRBV2	CASRPSGFSGMSYNEQFF
15	TRBV4-2	CASSQETSGRGEQYF
14	TRBV11-3	CASSPPLQGPEAFF
16	TRBV9	CASSVTGTSGTDTQYF
14	TRBV9	CASSVAATPYGYTF
15	TRBV2	CASSASGHPYNEQFF
16	TRBV7-2	CASSSLLAGGWNEKFF
16	TRBV24-1	CATSDPGLAGNNEQFF
14	TRBV9	CASSVAGEANTIYF
14	TRBV19	CASSTPGENTEAFF
15	TRBV2	CASRDQGYSGNTIYF
14	TRBV6-5	CASSYQTGGQPQHF
12	TRBV28	CASSFMNQPQHF
17	TRBV7-9	CASRTGAGRTGAYEQYF
15	TRBV6-5	CASSRAGFSHYEQYF
17	TRBV10-3	CAISESLKQGGGETQYF
17	TRBV12-3/TRBV12-4	CASSFGRRAMAEPEAFF
16	TRBV5-6	CASSELQGARGNTIYF
16	TRBV6-1	CASSLAGESSYNEQFF
14	TRBV4-3	CASSPDRVYNEQFF
16	TRBV6-2/TRBV6-3	CASSPTGTSGNNEQFF
15	TRBV7-2	CASSLSTGSSYEQYF
17	TRBV6-6	CASSYSVARDRAYEQYF
16	TRBV11-2	CASSTFGGQPQETQYF
13	TRBV19	CATSGQGLYGYTF
14	TRBV27	CASSIRRGYNEQFF
14	TRBV4-1	CASSQGVLGTEAFF
15	TRBV29-1	CSVEDPGGNTGELFF